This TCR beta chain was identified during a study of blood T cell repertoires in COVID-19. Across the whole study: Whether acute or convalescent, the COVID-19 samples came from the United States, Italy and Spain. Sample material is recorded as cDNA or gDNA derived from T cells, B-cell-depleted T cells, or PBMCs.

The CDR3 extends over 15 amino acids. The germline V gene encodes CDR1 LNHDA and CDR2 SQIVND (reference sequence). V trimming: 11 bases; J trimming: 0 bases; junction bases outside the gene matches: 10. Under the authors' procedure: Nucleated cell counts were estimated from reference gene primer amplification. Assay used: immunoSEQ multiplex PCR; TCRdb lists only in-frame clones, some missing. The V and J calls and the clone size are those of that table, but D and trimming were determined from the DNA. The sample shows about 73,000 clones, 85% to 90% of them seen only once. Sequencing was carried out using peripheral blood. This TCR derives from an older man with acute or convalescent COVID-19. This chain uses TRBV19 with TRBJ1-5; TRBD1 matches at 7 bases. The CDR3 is CAVAGQTYSNQPQHF. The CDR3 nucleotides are TGTGCCGTCGCGGGACAGACCTATAGCAATCAGCCCCAGCATTTT.